This T cell receptor (beta chain) was recovered during a study of human T cells and chemical hapten exposure. About the study: Patients had diphenylcyclopropenone applied to the scalp weekly throughout the approximately 22-week study.

The CDR3 has 15 residues. V lost 5 bases, J lost 0 bases, and 11 bases lay in between. CDR1 and CDR2 from the germline V gene are SQVTM and ANQGSEA. General study findings and limits: The study found expanded TCRs formed significantly more large CDR3 similarity clusters than controls.

The study used a library that attached unique molecular identifiers to individual cDNA molecules. One entry per CDR3 protein results from TCRdb running MiXCR on the RACE reads. The data contain 89,000 or so distinct CDR3 sequences, 8.5% of them singletons. The time point was: pre-sensitization, week 0. Treatment specified: therapeutic diphenylcyclopropenone sensitization with weekly scalp DPC. From whole blood left unfractionated, total RNA was extracted. This clonotype was seen a handful of times. Its antigen is undetermined. The chain couples TRBV29-1 to TRBJ2-6; D gene ambiguous. The sample consisted of whole blood, taken in connection with sensitization to the hapten diphenylcyclopropenone (DPC). The sequence came from a man in his forties or fifties with alopecia areata. Some clones in this sample may be carry-over from other donors' samples. As DNA, the CDR3 is TGCAGCGTTAAGGTCACCGTCTCTGGGGCCAACGTCCTGACTTTC. This encodes CSVKVTVSGANVLTF.